The 21 T cell receptor beta chains below all came from one sample that was sequenced in a study of cytomegalovirus exposure and HLA in healthy donors. Primers for the PCR totalled 60 Vbeta and 13 Jbeta. Clones were read by immunoSEQ multiplex PCR, and TCRdb kept only the in-frame ones, dropping some. The sample contains 90,000 to 100,000 clones, approximately 77% of which appear only once. Specimen: PBMCs. These receptors all stem from a female donor in good health and CMV-seronegative.

This chain links TRBV7-2 with TRBJ1-5; tentatively, D is TRBD1 (5 bases). The CDR3 is 16 residues long. In germline, CDR1 is SGHTA, CDR2 FQGNSA. Trimming took 5 bases from V and 2 from J, leaving 16 bases between them. The CDR3 DNA reads TGTGCCAGCAGCCAGGGTGGTGGTTGGGGCAATCAGCCCCAGCATTTT. Its translation: CASSQGGGWGNQPQHF.

The chain employs TRBV6-6 and TRBJ2-1, with a possible D match to TRBD2 (7 bases). Germline CDR1 and CDR2: MNHNY and SVGAGI (reference sequence). The CDR3 is made up of 13 amino acids. Deletions cut 6 bases from V and 8 bases from J, with 14 bases between. This CDR3 is CASSSTGGYEQFF. The DNA of the CDR3 is TGTGCCAGCAGCTCGACGGGGGGCTATGAGCAGTTCTTC.

The chain recombines TRBV5-4 with TRBJ2-7; TRBD2 agrees at 7 bases. With 1 base clipped from V and 3 bases from J, the junction kept 7 bases outside the gene matches. This CDR3 is 15 amino acids long. Germline CDR1 is SGHNT and CDR2 is YYREEE (reference sequence). The CDR3 DNA reads as TGTGCCAGCAGCTTGTTGGGCGGGGGTATCTACGAGCAGTACTTC. Translation gives CASSLLGGGIYEQYF. The full variable domain, with the rest looked up from reference TRBV5-4 and TRBJ2-7, is ETGVTQSPTHLIKTRGQQVTLRCSSQSGHNTVSWYQQALGQGPQFIFQYYREEENGRGNFPPRFSGLQFPNYSSELNVNALELDDSALYLCASSLLGGGIYEQYFGPGTRLTVT.

This clone has just a few counts. The rearrangement joins TRBV9 to TRBJ1-2; D might be TRBD1 (6 bases). This CDR3 comprises 16 residues. CDR1 and CDR2 from the germline V gene are SGDLS and YYNGEE. Deletions cut 0 bases from V and 0 bases from J, with 12 bases between. The CDR3 is CASSVGTGGPNYGYTF. The CDR3 DNA is TGTGCCAGCAGCGTAGGGACCGGGGGGCCTAACTATGGCTACACCTTC.

The rearrangement uses TRBV6-5 and TRBJ2-7, with 7 bases identical to TRBD1. After removal of 0 bases from V and 6 bases from J, the junction contained 5 bases not matched to a gene. Germline CDR1 MNHEY, CDR2 SVGAGI. The length of the CDR3 is 14 residues. The CDR3 nucleotides are TGTGCCAGCAGTTACTCGAACAGGGGCGGCGAGCAGTACTTC. Translated: CASSYSNRGGEQYF.

The V gene is TRBV2, the J gene TRBJ1-1; D possibly corresponds to TRBD1 (6 bases). Germline values: CDR1 SNHLY, CDR2 FYNNEI. The CDR3 length is 16 residues. V lost 4 bases to trimming and J lost 0 bases, with 15 bases between them. Written as DNA, the CDR3 is TGTGCCAGCAGTGTAGGGGGGGGAGGGGTGAACACTGAAGCTTTCTTT. This codes for CASSVGGGGVNTEAFF.

Turning to this clone: Different DNA sequences within this sample yield the same CDR3. The chain carries TRBV5-1 and TRBJ1-1; maybe TRBD1 (6 bases). The germline V gene has CDR1 SGHRS and CDR2 YFSETQ. The CDR3 has 14 residues. V lost 0 bases and J 3 bases, leaving 9 bases between the germline ends. CDR3 amino acids: CASSLGGGYTEAFF. The CDR3, as DNA: TGCGCCAGCAGCTTGGGAGGGGGATACACTGAAGCTTTCTTT.

The chain is built from TRBV23-1 and TRBJ2-1, with 9 bases fitting TRBD1. TRBV23-1 is classed as an ORF, of uncertain function. This CDR3 region has 17 residues. The trim removed 4 bases at V and 4 bases at J, leaving 11 bases unmatched. Written as DNA, the CDR3 is TGCGCCAGCAGTCCACCGGGACAGGGATATCTGTACAATGAGCAGTTCTTC. This translates into CASSPPGQGYLYNEQFF.

On this clone itself: The same CDR3 also results from other DNA sequences found in this sample. V usage is TRBV7-3 and J usage is TRBJ2-3; D is possibly TRBD2 (6 bases). Germline CDR1 reads SGHTA; CDR2 reads FQGTGA. V was trimmed by 2 bases and J by 0 bases, leaving 6 bases between them. The CDR3 loop spans 14 amino acids. The CDR3 loop reads CASSLAGSTDTQYF. In DNA form, the CDR3 reads TGTGCCAGCAGCTTAGCGGGGAGCACAGATACGCAGTATTTT.

V gene TRBV7-2 combines with J gene TRBJ2-5, with 10 bases lining up with TRBD1. The last part of the DNA fits TRBJ2-7 better; the J call may be wrong. CDR1 and CDR2 from the germline V gene are SGHTA and FQGNSA. The CDR3 runs to 15 residues. The CDR3 is CASSLVGTGAYEQYF. As DNA, the CDR3 is TGTGCCAGCAGCTTAGTAGGGACAGGGGCCTACGAGCAGTACTTC.

The chain combines TRBV7-3 with TRBJ2-1; 9 bases line up with TRBD2. Germline loops: CDR1 SGHTA, CDR2 FQGTGA. This CDR3 is built from 14 residues. V lost 1 base, J lost 8 bases, and 3 bases stayed unmatched. The CDR3 DNA reads as TGTGCCAGCAGCTTAAGTAGCGGGAGCGATGAGCAGTTCTTC. Protein: CASSLSSGSDEQFF.

The rearrangement joins TRBV30 to TRBJ2-7; D unresolved. Trimming stripped 4 bases from V and 1 base from J, with 11 bases between. CDR3 length equals 13 residues. Per germline, CDR1 GTSNPN and CDR2 SVGIG (reference sequence). The CDR3 reads CAWTPGISYEQYF. CDR3 DNA sequence: TGTGCCTGGACCCCTGGCATTTCCTACGAGCAGTACTTC.

The chain couples TRBV6-5 to TRBJ2-7, with 7 nucleotides matching TRBD2. Trimming took 10 bases from V and 7 from J; bases not matched to a gene: 10. This CDR3 has 12 residues. Germline assignment: CDR1 MNHEY and CDR2 SVGAGI. The CDR3 bases are TGTGCCACCACGATTCGGGGAGGGGAGCAGTACTTC. This sequence encodes CATTIRGGEQYF.

The chain employs TRBV6-1 and TRBJ1-1; the D gene is possibly TRBD1 (6 bases). Germline loops: CDR1 MNHNS, CDR2 SASEGT. V lost 2 bases and J lost 1, with 14 bases in between. The CDR3 is 16 amino acids. CDR3 residues: CASSELGGPSNTEAFF. The CDR3 coding sequence is TGTGCCAGCAGTGAATTGGGGGGGCCTTCGAACACTGAAGCTTTCTTT.

Here the CDR3 reads CASRPPPGQGEETQYF. The CDR3 DNA sequence: TGTGCCAGCAGGCCCCCGCCGGGACAGGGGGAAGAGACCCAGTACTTC. This chain uses TRBV28 with TRBJ2-5, with TRBD1 matching over 11 bases. CDR3 length: 16 residues. V shed 6 bases and J 3 bases; nucleotides not matched to a gene: 9. From germline, CDR1 is MDHEN and CDR2 SYDVKM.

The rearrangement links TRBV29-1 to TRBJ1-1; D uncertain. The germline V gene has CDR1 SQVTM and CDR2 ANQGSEA. Trimming took off 5 bases at V and 0 bases at J, with 10 bases between the two ends. This CDR3 contains 13 residues. The CDR3 DNA reads as TGCAGCGTTAAGAATCCAGTGAACACTGAAGCTTTCTTT. Translation: CSVKNPVNTEAFF.

The chain links TRBV7-3 to TRBJ2-1, with 9 bases fitting TRBD2. The CDR3 consists of 16 residues. The germline V gene has CDR1 SGHTA and CDR2 FQGTGA. The ends lost 2 bases at V and 2 bases at J; junction bases unmatched: 4. The CDR3 spells CASSLVAGVTYNEQFF. The DNA for the CDR3 is TGTGCCAGCAGCTTAGTAGCGGGGGTGACCTACAATGAGCAGTTCTTC. Combining the CDR3 with reference TRBV7-3 and TRBJ2-1 gives the whole variable domain GAGVSQTPSNKVTEKGKYVELRCDPISGHTALYWYRQSLGQGPEFLIYFQGTGAADDSGLPNDRFFAVRPEGSVSTLKIQRTERGDSAVYLCASSLVAGVTYNEQFFGPGTRLTVL.

The chain has TRBV5-1 and TRBJ2-1; D gene unclear. The V end lost 0 bases, the J end lost 0 bases, and 13 bases lay between the germline ends. The CDR3 totals 17 residues. Looked up from germline, CDR1 is SGHRS and CDR2 is YFSETQ. In DNA, the CDR3 is TGCGCCAGCAGCTTGGATTACAGCCAGAGCTCCTACAATGAGCAGTTCTTC. It specifies CASSLDYSQSSYNEQFF.

The CDR3, as DNA: TGTGCCAGCAGCTTGGGGTCGGGACAGGAGAGCTACGAGCAGTACTTC. Its translation: CASSLGSGQESYEQYF. The chain employs TRBV5-4 and TRBJ2-7; 8 bases match TRBD1. V gave up 0 bases and J gave up 3 bases; unmatched junction bases: 8. Germline loops: CDR1 SGHNT, CDR2 YYREEE (reference sequence). The CDR3 covers 16 residues. The full variable domain, in which reference TRBV5-4 and TRBJ2-7 provide the parts outside the CDR3, is ETGVTQSPTHLIKTRGQQVTLRCSSQSGHNTVSWYQQALGQGPQFIFQYYREEENGRGNFPPRFSGLQFPNYSSELNVNALELDDSALYLCASSLGSGQESYEQYFGPGTRLTVT.

The chain carries TRBV6-5 and TRBJ1-2; D not certain. V shed 5 bases and J shed 5 bases, with 15 bases lying between them. Germline V lookup: CDR1 MNHEY, CDR2 SVGAGI. The CDR3 is 14 amino acids. This CDR3 is CASSVMGSRYGYTF. The DNA for the CDR3 is TGTGCCAGCAGTGTAATGGGGAGCAGGTATGGCTACACCTTC.

The chain combines TRBV4-1 with TRBJ2-7, with TRBD1 identical over 8 bases. Germline trimming cut 2 bases from V and 4 bases from J; bases unmatched to any gene: 7. The germline CDR1 and CDR2 sequences are MGHRA and YSYEKL. The CDR3 is 15 amino acids. The CDR3 coding sequence is TGCGCCAGCAGCCAACAGGGGGCTCCGTCGTACGAGCAGTACTTC. As protein: CASSQQGAPSYEQYF.